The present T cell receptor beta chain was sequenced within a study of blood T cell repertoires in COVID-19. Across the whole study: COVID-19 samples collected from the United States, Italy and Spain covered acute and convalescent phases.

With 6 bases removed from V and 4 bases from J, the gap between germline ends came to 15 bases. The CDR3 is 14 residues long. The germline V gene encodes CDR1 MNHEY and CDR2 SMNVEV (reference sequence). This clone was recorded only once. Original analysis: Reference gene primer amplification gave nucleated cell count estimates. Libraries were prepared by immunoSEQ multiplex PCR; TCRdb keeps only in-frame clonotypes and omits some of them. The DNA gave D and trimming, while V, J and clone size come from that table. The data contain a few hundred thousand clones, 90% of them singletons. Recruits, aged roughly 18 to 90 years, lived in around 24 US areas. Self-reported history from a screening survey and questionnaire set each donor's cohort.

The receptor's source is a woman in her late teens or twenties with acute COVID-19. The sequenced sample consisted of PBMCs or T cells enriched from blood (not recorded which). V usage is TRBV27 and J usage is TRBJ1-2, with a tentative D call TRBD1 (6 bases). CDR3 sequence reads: CASSRGGGFYGYTF. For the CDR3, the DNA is TGTGCCAGCAGCCGCGGGGGGGGCTTCTATGGCTACACCTTC.